This TCR beta chain came from a study of cytomegalovirus exposure and HLA in healthy donors. Study in general: Ancestry clustering placed around 81% of around 400 genotyped donors in the Caucasian-associated cluster.

Comment on this clone: Its antigen is not identified.

The study's findings and limits: In an earlier analysis, most TCR beta V segments were productive about 87% or about 30% of the time.

The PCR contained 60 Vbeta and 13 Jbeta primers. Some clones are missing from TCRdb's copy, which holds only in-frame ones; the method was immunoSEQ multiplex PCR. The sample lists 80,000 or so clones, around 10% occurring once. The CDR3 covers 18 residues. Trimming took 4 bases from V and 0 from J, leaving 22 bases between them. This sequence was found in a man in his 60s in good health and CMV-seropositive. The sequencing sample was made of PBMCs. The chain couples TRBV5-3 to TRBJ1-2, with TRBD1 as a possible D gene (6 bases). TRBV5-3 is sorted into the ORF group, with uncertain function. CDR3 sequence: CARSQGHDRIGTNYGYTF. Written as DNA, the CDR3 is TGTGCCAGAAGCCAAGGCCACGACAGGATAGGAACTAACTATGGCTACACCTTC.